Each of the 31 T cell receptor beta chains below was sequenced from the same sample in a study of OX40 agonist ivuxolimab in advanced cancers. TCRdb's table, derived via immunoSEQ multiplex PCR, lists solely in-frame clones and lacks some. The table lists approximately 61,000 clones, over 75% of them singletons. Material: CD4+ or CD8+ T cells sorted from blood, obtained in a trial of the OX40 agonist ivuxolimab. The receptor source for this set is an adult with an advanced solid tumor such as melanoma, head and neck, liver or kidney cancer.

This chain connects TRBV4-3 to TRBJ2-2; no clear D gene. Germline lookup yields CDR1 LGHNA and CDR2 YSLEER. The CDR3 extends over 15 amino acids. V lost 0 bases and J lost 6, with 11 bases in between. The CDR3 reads CASSQDWPPSGELFF. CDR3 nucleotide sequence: TGCGCCAGCAGCCAAGATTGGCCCCCCTCCGGGGAGCTGTTTTTT.

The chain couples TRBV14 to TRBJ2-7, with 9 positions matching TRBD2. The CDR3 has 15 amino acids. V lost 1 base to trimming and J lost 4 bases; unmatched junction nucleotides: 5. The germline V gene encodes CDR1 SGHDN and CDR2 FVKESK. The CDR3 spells CASSQVAGVVYEQYF. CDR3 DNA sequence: TGTGCCAGCAGCCAAGTAGCGGGAGTAGTTTACGAGCAGTACTTC.

The CDR3 reads CAWRDPPYNEQFF. For the CDR3, the DNA is TGTGCCTGGAGGGACCCCCCGTACAATGAGCAGTTCTTC. V usage is TRBV30 and J usage is TRBJ2-1; no definite D call. The CDR3 extends over 13 amino acids. Deletions cut 3 bases from V and 4 bases from J, with 10 bases between. Germline V gene lookup returns CDR1 GTSNPN and CDR2 SVGIG (reference sequence).

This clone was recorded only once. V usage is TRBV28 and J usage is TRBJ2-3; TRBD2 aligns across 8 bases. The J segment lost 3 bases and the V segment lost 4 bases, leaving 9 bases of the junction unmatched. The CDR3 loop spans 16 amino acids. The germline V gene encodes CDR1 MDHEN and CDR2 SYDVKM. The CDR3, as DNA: TGTGCCAGCAGTTGCAAAGAGCGGGAGTGGACAGATACGCAGTATTTT. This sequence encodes CASSCKEREWTDTQYF.

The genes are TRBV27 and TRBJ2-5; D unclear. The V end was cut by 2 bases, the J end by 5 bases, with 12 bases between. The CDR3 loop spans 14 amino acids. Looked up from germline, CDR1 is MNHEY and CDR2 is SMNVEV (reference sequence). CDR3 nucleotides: TGTGCCAGCAGTTTACTACATCCCCCCGAGACCCAGTACTTC. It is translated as CASSLLHPPETQYF.

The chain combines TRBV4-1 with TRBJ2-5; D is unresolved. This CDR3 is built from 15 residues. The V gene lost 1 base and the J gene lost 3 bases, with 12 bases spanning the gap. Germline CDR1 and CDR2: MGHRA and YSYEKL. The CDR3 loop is CASSQVGLLEETQYF. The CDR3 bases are TGCGCCAGCAGCCAAGTTGGGCTTCTAGAAGAGACCCAGTACTTC.

CDR3 in DNA: TGCGCCAGCAGTGAGTATCTTACTGGCAGGGACTACTCTGGAAACACCATATATTTT. This sequence encodes CASSEYLTGRDYSGNTIYF. The chain is built from TRBV10-2 and TRBJ1-3; a weak D match, TRBD1 (5 bases). Germline V gives CDR1 WSHSY, CDR2 SAAADI. The CDR3 contains 19 residues. With 1 base removed from V and 0 bases from J, the gap between germline ends came to 19 bases.

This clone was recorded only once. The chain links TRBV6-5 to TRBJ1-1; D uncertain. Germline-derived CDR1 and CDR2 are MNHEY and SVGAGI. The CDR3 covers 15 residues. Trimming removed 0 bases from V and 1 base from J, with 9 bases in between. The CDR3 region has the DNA TGTGCCAGCAGTTACTCGGAGGGTCCGAACACTGAAGCTTTCTTT. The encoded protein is CASSYSEGPNTEAFF.

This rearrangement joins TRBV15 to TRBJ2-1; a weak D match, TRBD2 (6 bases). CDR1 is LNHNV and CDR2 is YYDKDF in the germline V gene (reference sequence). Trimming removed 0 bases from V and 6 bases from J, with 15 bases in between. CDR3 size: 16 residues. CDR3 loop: CATSRDIAVPPNEQFF. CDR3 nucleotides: TGTGCCACCAGCAGAGATATAGCGGTCCCTCCCAATGAGCAGTTCTTC.

CDR3 sequence (DNA): TGTGCCAGCAGCTTTGGGACATTTTCCTACGAGCAGTACTTC. It translates to CASSFGTFSYEQYF. V is TRBV11-2 and J is TRBJ2-7; D may be TRBD1 (6 bases). Germline lookup yields CDR1 SGHAT and CDR2 FQNNGV. The CDR3 runs 14 residues. V was pared by 3 bases and J by 1 base, with 10 bases between.

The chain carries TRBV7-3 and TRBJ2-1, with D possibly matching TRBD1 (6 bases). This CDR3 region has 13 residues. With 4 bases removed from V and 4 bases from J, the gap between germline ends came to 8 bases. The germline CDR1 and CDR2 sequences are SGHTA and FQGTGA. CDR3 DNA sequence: TGTGCCAGCAGCTCGGACAGTTACAATGAGCAGTTCTTC. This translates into CASSSDSYNEQFF.

The DNA of the CDR3 is TGTGCCAGCAGCTCGACTCACGCGGGAGCTAACTATGGCTACACCTTC. It translates to CASSSTHAGANYGYTF. The J gene is TRBJ1-2, the V gene TRBV7-9, with D unresolved. Trimming removed 4 bases from V and 0 bases from J, with 15 bases in between. Germline CDR1 and CDR2: SEHNR and FQNEAQ (reference sequence). The CDR3 extends over 16 amino acids.

Here the CDR3 reads CASSEVGGEDYGYTF. CDR3 bases: TGTGCCAGCAGTGAAGTGGGGGGAGAGGACTATGGCTACACCTTC. J is TRBJ1-2 and V is TRBV2, with D perhaps TRBD1 (5 bases). This CDR3 spans 15 amino acids. Germline V lookup: CDR1 SNHLY, CDR2 FYNNEI. Trimming pared 1 base from V and 3 bases from J, leaving 12 bases between.

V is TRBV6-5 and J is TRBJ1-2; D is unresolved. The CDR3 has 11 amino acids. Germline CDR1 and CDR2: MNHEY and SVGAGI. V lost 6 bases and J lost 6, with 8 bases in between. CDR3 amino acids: CASRNFNGYTF. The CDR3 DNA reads TGTGCCAGCAGAAACTTCAATGGCTACACCTTC.

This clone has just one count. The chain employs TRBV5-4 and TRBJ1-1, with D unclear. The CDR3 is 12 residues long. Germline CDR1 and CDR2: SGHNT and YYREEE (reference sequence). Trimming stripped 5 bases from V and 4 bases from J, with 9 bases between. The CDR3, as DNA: TGTGCCAGCAGTTTCCAATCCACTGAAGCTTTCTTT. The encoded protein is CASSFQSTEAFF.

Written as DNA, the CDR3 is TGTGCCAGCAGCTTAGTGGCTAGCGGGAGGCGGGACAATGAGCAGTTCTTC. The encoded protein is CASSLVASGRRDNEQFF. V usage is TRBV11-2 and J usage is TRBJ2-1; 11 bases map to TRBD2. This CDR3 contains 17 residues. Unmatched junction bases numbered 7, after V lost 1 base and J lost 5 bases. CDR1 and CDR2 (germline): SGHAT, FQNNGV.

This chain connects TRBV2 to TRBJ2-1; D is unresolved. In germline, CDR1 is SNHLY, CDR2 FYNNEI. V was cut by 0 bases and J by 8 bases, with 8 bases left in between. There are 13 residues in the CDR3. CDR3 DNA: TGTGCCAGCAGTGAAGCGCCGGTGGATGAGCAGTTCTTC. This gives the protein CASSEAPVDEQFF.

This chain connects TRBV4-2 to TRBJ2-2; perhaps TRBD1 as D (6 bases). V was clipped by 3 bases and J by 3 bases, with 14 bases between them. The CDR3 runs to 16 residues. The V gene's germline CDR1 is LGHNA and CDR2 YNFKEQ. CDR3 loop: CASSHQTGSDTGELFF. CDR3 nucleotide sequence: TGTGCCAGCAGCCATCAAACAGGGTCGGACACCGGGGAGCTGTTTTTT.

Here the CDR3 reads CAWSTGTGNEKLFF. The CDR3 nucleotides are TGTGCCTGGAGTACCGGGACAGGGAATGAAAAACTGTTTTTT. The V gene is TRBV30, the J gene TRBJ1-4, with 9 bases matching TRBD1. Germline lookup yields CDR1 GTSNPN and CDR2 SVGIG (reference sequence). This CDR3 has 14 residues. Trimming at V came to 2 bases and at J to 5 bases, leaving 3 bases not matched to a gene.

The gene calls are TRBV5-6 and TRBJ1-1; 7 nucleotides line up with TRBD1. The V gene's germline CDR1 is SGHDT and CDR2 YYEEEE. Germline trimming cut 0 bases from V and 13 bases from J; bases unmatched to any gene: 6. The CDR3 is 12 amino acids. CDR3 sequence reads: CASSLASGTVFF. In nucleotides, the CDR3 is TGTGCCAGCAGCTTGGCCTCCGGGACAGTTTTCTTT.

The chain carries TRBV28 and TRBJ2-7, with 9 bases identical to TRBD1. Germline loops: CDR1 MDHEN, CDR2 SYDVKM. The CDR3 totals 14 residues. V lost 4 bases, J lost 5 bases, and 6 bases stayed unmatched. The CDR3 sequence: CASSSDRGRDEQYF. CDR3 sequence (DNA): TGTGCCAGCAGTTCAGACAGGGGGAGAGACGAGCAGTACTTC.

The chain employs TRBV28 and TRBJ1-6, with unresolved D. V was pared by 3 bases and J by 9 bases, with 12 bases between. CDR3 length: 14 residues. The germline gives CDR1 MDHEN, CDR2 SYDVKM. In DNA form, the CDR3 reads TGTGCCAGCAGTTTTAACGGGAATAGTTCACCCCTCCACTTT. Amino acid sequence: CASSFNGNSSPLHF.

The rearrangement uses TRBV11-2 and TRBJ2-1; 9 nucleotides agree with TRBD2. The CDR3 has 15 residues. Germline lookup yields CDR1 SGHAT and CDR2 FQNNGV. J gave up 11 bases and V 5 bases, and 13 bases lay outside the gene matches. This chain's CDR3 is CASSPPGTSREKQFF. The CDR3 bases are TGTGCCAGCAGCCCGCCGGGGACTAGCCGCGAGAAGCAGTTCTTC. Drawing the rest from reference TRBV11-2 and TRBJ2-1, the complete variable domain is EAGVAQSPRYKIIEKRQSVAFWCNPISGHATLYWYQQILGQGPKLLIQFQNNGVVDDSQLPKDRFSAERLKGVDSTLKIQPAKLEDSAVYLCASSPPGTSREKQFFGPGTRLTVL.

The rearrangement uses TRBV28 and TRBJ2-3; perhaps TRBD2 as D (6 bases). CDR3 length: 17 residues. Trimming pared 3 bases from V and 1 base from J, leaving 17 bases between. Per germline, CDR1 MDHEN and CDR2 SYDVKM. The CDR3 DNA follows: TGTGCCAGCAGTTTTGGGATCGTAGCGGTGGGCACAGATACGCAGTATTTT. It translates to CASSFGIVAVGTDTQYF.

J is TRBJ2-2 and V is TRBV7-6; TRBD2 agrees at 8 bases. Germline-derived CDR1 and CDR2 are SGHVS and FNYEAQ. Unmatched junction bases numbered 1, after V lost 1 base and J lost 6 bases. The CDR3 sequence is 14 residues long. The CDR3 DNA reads TGTGCCAGCAGCTTAGGACTAGCGCCCGGGGAGCTGTTTTTT. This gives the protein CASSLGLAPGELFF.

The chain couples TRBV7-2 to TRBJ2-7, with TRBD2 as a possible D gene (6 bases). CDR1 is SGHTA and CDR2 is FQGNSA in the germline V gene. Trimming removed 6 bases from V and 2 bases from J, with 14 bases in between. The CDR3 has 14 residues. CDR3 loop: CASSLGGATYEQYF. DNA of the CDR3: TGTGCCAGCAGTCTAGGCGGGGCTACCTACGAGCAGTACTTC.

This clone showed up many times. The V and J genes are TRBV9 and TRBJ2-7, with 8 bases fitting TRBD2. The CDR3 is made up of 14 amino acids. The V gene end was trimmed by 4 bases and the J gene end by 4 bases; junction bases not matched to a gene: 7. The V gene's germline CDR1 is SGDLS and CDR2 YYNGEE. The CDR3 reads CASSTGGLAYEQYF. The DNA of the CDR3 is TGTGCCAGCAGCACGGGAGGACTAGCTTACGAGCAGTACTTC.

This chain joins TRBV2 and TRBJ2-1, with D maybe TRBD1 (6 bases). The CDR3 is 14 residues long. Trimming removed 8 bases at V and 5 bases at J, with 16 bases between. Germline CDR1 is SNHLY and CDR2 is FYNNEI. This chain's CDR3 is CASLFSTGNNEQFF. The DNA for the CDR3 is TGTGCCAGCCTTTTTTCGACAGGAAACAATGAGCAGTTCTTC.

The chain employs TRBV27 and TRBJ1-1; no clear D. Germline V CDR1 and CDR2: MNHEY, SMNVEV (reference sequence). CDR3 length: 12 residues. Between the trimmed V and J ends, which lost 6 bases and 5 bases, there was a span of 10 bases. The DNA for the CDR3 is TGTGCCAGCAGGCGGGGTGGAACTGAAGCTTTCTTT. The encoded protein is CASRRGGTEAFF.

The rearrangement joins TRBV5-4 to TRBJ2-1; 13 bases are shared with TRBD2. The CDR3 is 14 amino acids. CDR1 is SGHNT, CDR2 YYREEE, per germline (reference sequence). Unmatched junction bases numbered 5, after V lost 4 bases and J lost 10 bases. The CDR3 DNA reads TGTGCCAGCAGCGGGGCGGGACTAGCGGGGGAGCAGTTCTTC. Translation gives CASSGAGLAGEQFF.

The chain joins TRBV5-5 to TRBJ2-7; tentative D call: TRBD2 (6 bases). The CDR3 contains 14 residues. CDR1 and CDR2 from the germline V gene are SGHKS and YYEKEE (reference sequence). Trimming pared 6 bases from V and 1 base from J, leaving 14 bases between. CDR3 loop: CASNRGYGSYEQYF. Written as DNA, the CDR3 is TGTGCCAGCAATCGGGGGTATGGGTCCTACGAGCAGTACTTC.